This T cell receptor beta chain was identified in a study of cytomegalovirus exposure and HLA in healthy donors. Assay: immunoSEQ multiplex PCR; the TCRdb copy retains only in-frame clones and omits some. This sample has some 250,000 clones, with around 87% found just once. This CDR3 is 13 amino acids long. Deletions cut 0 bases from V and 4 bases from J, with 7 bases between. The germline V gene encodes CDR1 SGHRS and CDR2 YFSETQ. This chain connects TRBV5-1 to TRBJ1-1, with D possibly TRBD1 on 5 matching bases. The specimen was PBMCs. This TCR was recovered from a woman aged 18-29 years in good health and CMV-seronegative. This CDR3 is CASSLGTSTEAFF. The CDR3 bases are TGCGCCAGCAGCTTGGGGACATCCACTGAAGCTTTCTTT.